This T cell receptor beta chain was identified during a study of T cell repertoires in cytomegalovirus infection. Study-level information: The authors relied on CMV epitopes, both recently identified HLA-C-restricted and well-studied HLA-B-restricted.

One entry per CDR3 protein, called by TCRdb with MiXCR from the reads. The data contain 400,000 to 600,000 distinct CDR3 sequences, under 55% of them singletons. General study findings and limits: HLA-C-restricted CMV-specific TCR beta clonotypes prevailed in the ex vivo response.

On this clonotype: Its specificity is unknown.

The sequencing used cultured PBMCs, collected from culture after CMV antigen stimulation. The sequence came from a human donor in good health (CMV status not recorded). Some clones in this sample may be carry-over from other donors' samples.

The CDR3 loop reads CASNPGPYNSPLHF. CDR3 DNA: TGTGCCAGCAATCCGGGGCCGTATAATTCACCCCTCCACTTT. The chain joins TRBV6-6 to TRBJ1-6, with a weak D call TRBD1 (5 bases). The CDR3 has 14 amino acids. Germline CDR1 and CDR2: MNHNY and SVGAGI (reference sequence). Trimming removed 7 bases from V and 4 bases from J, with 11 bases in between.